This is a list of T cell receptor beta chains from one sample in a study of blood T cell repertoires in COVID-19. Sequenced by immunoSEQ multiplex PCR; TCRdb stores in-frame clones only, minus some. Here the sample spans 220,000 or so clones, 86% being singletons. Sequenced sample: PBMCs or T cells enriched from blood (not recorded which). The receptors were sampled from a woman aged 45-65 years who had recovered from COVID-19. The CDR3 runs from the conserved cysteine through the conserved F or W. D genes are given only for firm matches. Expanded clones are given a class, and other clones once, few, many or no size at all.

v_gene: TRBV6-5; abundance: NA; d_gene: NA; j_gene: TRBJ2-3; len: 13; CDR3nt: TGTGCCAGCATACGGGCGGGCGCAGATACGCAGTATTTT; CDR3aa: CASIRAGADTQYF
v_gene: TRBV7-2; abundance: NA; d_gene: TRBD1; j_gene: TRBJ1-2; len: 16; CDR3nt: TGTGCCAGCAGCTTAGTCTGGGGACAGGGGGCGATTGGCTACACCTTC; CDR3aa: CASSLVWGQGAIGYTF
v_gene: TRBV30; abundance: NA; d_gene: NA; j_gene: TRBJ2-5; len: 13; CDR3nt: TGTGCCTGGAGTTGGCAGGGCGCAGAGACCCAGTACTTC; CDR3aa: CAWSWQGAETQYF
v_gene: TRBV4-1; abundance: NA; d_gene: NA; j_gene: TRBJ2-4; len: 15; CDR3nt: TGCGCCAGCAGCCTTCTACCGTTAGCCAAAAACATTCAGTACTTC; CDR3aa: CASSLLPLAKNIQYF
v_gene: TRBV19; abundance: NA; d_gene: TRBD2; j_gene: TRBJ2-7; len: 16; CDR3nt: TGTGCCAGTACCCCCGAGGCTAGCGGGAGGAAGTACGAGCAGTACTTC; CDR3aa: CASTPEASGRKYEQYF
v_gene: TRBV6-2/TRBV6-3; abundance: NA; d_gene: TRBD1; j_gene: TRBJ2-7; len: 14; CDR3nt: TGTGCCAGCAGTTACTTGGGGACAGCTAGCGAGCAGTACTTC; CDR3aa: CASSYLGTASEQYF
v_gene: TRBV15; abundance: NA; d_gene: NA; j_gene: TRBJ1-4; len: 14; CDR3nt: TGTGCCACCAGCAGAGATAACGGTAATGAAAAACTGTTTTTT; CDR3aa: CATSRDNGNEKLFF
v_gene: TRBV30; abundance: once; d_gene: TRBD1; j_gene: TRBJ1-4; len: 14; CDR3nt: TGTGCCACCTCTCACGGGACAGGGGGCCTAAAACTGTTTTTT; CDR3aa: CATSHGTGGLKLFF
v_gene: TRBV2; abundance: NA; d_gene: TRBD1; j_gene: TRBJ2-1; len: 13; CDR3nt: TGTGCCAGCCAGAGGGGGCCCTACAATGAGCAGTTCTTC; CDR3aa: CASQRGPYNEQFF
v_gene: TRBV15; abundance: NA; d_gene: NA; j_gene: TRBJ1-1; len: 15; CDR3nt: TGTGCCACCTCAGCAGTTAGTCCGGGCAGGGTACCAGCTTTCTTT; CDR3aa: CATSAVSPGRVPAFF
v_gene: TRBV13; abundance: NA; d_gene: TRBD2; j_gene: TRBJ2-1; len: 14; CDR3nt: TGTGCCAGCAGCTTAGCGGGAGGATTAAATGAGCAGTTCTTC; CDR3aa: CASSLAGGLNEQFF
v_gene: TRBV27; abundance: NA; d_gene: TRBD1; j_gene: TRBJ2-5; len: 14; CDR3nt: TGTGCCAGCAGTTTAGTCAGGGGGCAAGAGACCCAGTACTTC; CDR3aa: CASSLVRGQETQYF